This is a list of T cell receptor beta chains from one sample in a study of long-term antiretroviral therapy in people with HIV. Method: immunoSEQ multiplex PCR; TCRdb's copy keeps in-frame clones and lacks some. This sample has fewer than 55,000 clones, with nearly 95% found just once. The sample consisted of unsorted PBMCs, taken 3.7 years after starting antiretroviral therapy. These receptors all come from a woman aged 45-59 years with HIV. Both conserved end residues are part of each CDR3. Clone size is given for some rows only: seen once, a few or many times, or a class if the clone is expanded.

CDR3	size	V	J
CASYQPGQPQHF	NA	TRBV19	TRBJ1-5
CASSHGGPGELFF	NA	TRBV6-6	TRBJ2-2
CASSSQGYEQYF	NA	TRBV6-6	TRBJ2-7
CASSPTGARGNTIYF	NA	TRBV7-9	TRBJ1-3
CASSNPDRSSGEQYF	NA	TRBV5-1	TRBJ2-7
CASSLATGNYNEQFF	once	TRBV5-8	TRBJ2-1
CASTMTGGQETQYF	NA	TRBV7-9	TRBJ2-5
CAWIFRGGTEAFF	NA	TRBV30	TRBJ1-1
CASSPSIDSYNEQFF	NA	TRBV5-6	TRBJ2-1
CACYPGQTGELFF	once	TRBV12-5	TRBJ2-2
CASRWTGLTRGGYTF	NA	TRBV7-9	TRBJ1-2
CASSLGGSADVPQHF	NA	TRBV5-1	TRBJ1-5